The 3 T cell receptor beta chains presented below share a single source sample, sequenced in a study of vaccination effects on CD4 cells after COVID-19. Prior to sequencing, the ViraFEST assay stimulated PBMC with viral peptide pools, which expanded the antigen-specific CD4+ T cells. The authors isolated CD4+ T cells after around 10 days of culture. The participants, recipients of two vaccine doses, got either BNT162b2 or mRNA-1273. These receptors' antigens are unknown. Method: immunoSEQ multiplex PCR; TCRdb's copy keeps in-frame clones and lacks some. The data hold about 16,000 clones, with under 70% observed a single time. The input for sequencing was CD4+ T cells from PBMCs cultured with SARS-CoV-2 spike peptides, taken after COVID-19 vaccination. Source of these receptors: a human donor who received a COVID-19 vaccine.

V and J are TRBV2 and TRBJ1-1; the D is unclear. V lost 8 bases and J lost 1, with 11 bases in between. The CDR3 consists of 13 residues. From germline, CDR1 is SNHLY and CDR2 FYNNEI. The CDR3 reads CASSTQANTEAFF. Here the CDR3 DNA reads TGTGCCAGCTCAACGCAGGCGAACACTGAAGCTTTCTTT.

This CDR3 reads CASSSQGKNYGYTF. The CDR3 DNA reads as TGTGCCAGTAGTAGTCAGGGCAAGAACTATGGCTACACCTTC. The chain couples TRBV19 to TRBJ1-2; possible D gene TRBD1, 5 bases. The CDR3 is made up of 14 amino acids. With 4 bases removed from V and 2 bases from J, the gap between germline ends came to 11 bases. CDR1 and CDR2 from the germline V gene are LNHDA and SQIVND (reference sequence).

The genes are TRBV19 and TRBJ1-2, with 7 bases aligning to TRBD1. Per the germline V gene, CDR1 is LNHDA and CDR2 is SQIVND (reference sequence). The CDR3 spans 14 residues. The J segment lost 4 bases and the V segment lost 5 bases, leaving 7 bases of the junction unmatched. CDR3 DNA: TGTGCCAGTAGTTCCACCCGACAGGGCTATGGCTACACCTTC. Its translation is CASSSTRQGYGYTF.